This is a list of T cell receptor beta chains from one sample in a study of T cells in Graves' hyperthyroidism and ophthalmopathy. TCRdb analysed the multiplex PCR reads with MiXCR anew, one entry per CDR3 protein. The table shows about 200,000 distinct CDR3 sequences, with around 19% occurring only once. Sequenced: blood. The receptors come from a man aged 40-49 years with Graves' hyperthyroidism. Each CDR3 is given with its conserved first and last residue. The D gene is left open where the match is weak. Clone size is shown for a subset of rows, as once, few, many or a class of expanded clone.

CDR3: CASSPGRVVGYEQYF; DNA: TGTGCCAGCAGCCCCGGGCGGGTGGTCGGCTACGAGCAGTACTTC; J: TRBJ2-7; D: -; V: TRBV6-1; size: -
CDR3: CSARGQGSRINYGYTF; DNA: TGCAGTGCGAGGGGACAGGGAAGCCGAATAAACTATGGCTACACCTTC; J: TRBJ1-2; D: TRBD1; V: TRBV20-1; size: many
CDR3: CASSLGAPGTTEAFF; DNA: TGTGCCAGCAGCTTAGGAGCGCCGGGGACCACTGAAGCTTTCTTT; J: TRBJ1-1; D: -; V: TRBV7-3; size: many
CDR3: CASSPGVSSLPNYGYTF; DNA: TGCGCCAGCAGCCCAGGGGTCTCATCGTTACCTAACTATGGCTACACCTTC; J: TRBJ1-2; D: -; V: TRBV4-1; size: -
CDR3: CASSPGGGMNTGELFF; DNA: TGTGCCAGCAGCCCCGGAGGCGGGATGAACACCGGGGAGCTGTTTTTT; J: TRBJ2-2; D: -; V: TRBV6-2/TRBV6-3; size: many
CDR3: CASSLGLVEQYF; DNA: TGTGCCAGCAGCTTAGGTTTAGTCGAGCAGTACTTC; J: TRBJ2-7; D: -; V: TRBV7-8; size: -
CDR3: CSARGQGGSWNTEAFF; DNA: TGCAGTGCTCGCGGACAGGGGGGAAGTTGGAACACTGAAGCTTTCTTT; J: TRBJ1-1; D: TRBD1; V: TRBV20-1; size: many
CDR3: CASTLIPQPGELFF; DNA: TGTGCCAGCACGCTTATACCTCAGCCCGGGGAGCTGTTTTTT; J: TRBJ2-2; D: -; V: TRBV2; size: many
CDR3: CASSVNPDEQYF; DNA: TGTGCCAGCAGTGTTAACCCCGACGAGCAGTACTTC; J: TRBJ2-7; D: -; V: TRBV9; size: many
CDR3: CSAALLTNTEAFF; DNA: TGCAGTGCTGCCCTTCTGACAAACACTGAAGCTTTCTTT; J: TRBJ1-1; D: -; V: TRBV20-1; size: once
CDR3: CASSYWGGGLSYNEQFF; DNA: TGTGCCAGCAGTTACTGGGGGGGGGGCCTCTCCTACAATGAGCAGTTCTTC; J: TRBJ2-1; D: -; V: TRBV6-2/TRBV6-3; size: -
CDR3: CASSQDSVVGEKLFF; DNA: TGCGCCAGCAGCCAAGATTCAGTGGTGGGCGAAAAACTGTTTTTT; J: TRBJ1-4; D: -; V: TRBV4-3; size: few
CDR3: CAISESLFRGGNSPLHF; DNA: TGTGCCATCAGTGAGTCCCTGTTCAGGGGAGGAAATTCACCCCTCCACTTT; J: TRBJ1-6; D: -; V: TRBV10-3; size: many
CDR3: CASSALSGDTDTQYF; DNA: TGTGCCAGCAGCGCCCTTAGCGGAGACACAGATACGCAGTATTTT; J: TRBJ2-3; D: -; V: TRBV9; size: many
CDR3: CASSTSRPGYSGNTIYF; DNA: TGTGCCAGCAGCACCAGCCGTCCAGGGTACTCTGGAAACACCATATATTTT; J: TRBJ1-3; D: -; V: TRBV9; size: -
CDR3: CASAGTGGQDTQYF; DNA: TGTGCCAGCGCTGGTACGGGGGGGCAAGATACGCAGTATTTT; J: TRBJ2-3; D: TRBD2; V: TRBV2; size: few
CDR3: CAWSARVVNNEQFF; DNA: TGTGCCTGGAGTGCCAGGGTGGTCAACAATGAGCAGTTCTTC; J: TRBJ2-1; D: -; V: TRBV30; size: many
CDR3: CASSHPGNLAKNIQYF; DNA: TGTGCCAGCAGCCACCCGGGGAACCTAGCCAAAAACATTCAGTACTTC; J: TRBJ2-4; D: -; V: TRBV4-2; size: -
CDR3: CASRPGSTGELFF; DNA: TGTGCCAGCAGGCCCGGGTCAACCGGGGAGCTGTTTTTT; J: TRBJ2-2; D: -; V: TRBV6-1; size: few
CDR3: CASSLGAGTGFVQYF; DNA: TGTGCCAGCAGCCTCGGCGCGGGGACAGGGTTTGTGCAGTACTTC; J: TRBJ2-7; D: TRBD1; V: TRBV5-8; size: many
CDR3: CSVGGADNQPQHF; DNA: TGCAGCGTTGGAGGGGCCGACAATCAGCCCCAGCATTTT; J: TRBJ1-5; D: -; V: TRBV29-1; size: few
CDR3: CAWSPRDTQARETQYF; DNA: TGTGCCTGGAGTCCCCGGGACACCCAAGCTCGAGAGACCCAGTACTTC; J: TRBJ2-5; D: -; V: TRBV30; size: many
CDR3: CASNYRGGDMNTEAFF; DNA: TGTGCCAGCAATTATCGCGGGGGAGACATGAACACTGAAGCTTTCTTT; J: TRBJ1-1; D: -; V: TRBV2; size: many
CDR3: CASSPRRSNEKLFF; DNA: TGTGCCAGCAGCCCAAGACGGTCTAATGAAAAACTGTTTTTT; J: TRBJ1-4; D: -; V: TRBV7-2; size: many
CDR3: CASSLVPSREQFF; DNA: TGCGCCAGCAGCTTGGTTCCCTCCCGGGAGCAGTTCTTC; J: TRBJ2-1; D: -; V: TRBV5-1; size: many
CDR3: CASSQGTVSGNTIYF; DNA: TGTGCCAGCAGCCAAGGGACGGTCTCTGGAAACACCATATATTTT; J: TRBJ1-3; D: -; V: TRBV3-1; size: many
CDR3: CASSPLAGRQETQYF; DNA: TGTGCCAGCTCACCACTAGCGGGGAGACAAGAGACCCAGTACTTC; J: TRBJ2-5; D: TRBD2; V: TRBV18; size: many
CDR3: CASSTGTTYGYTF; DNA: TGTGCCAGCAGCACCGGGACAACCTATGGCTACACCTTC; J: TRBJ1-2; D: -; V: TRBV7-9; size: many
CDR3: CASSRGQGNWNYGYTF; DNA: TGTGCCAGCAGTAGAGGACAGGGAAATTGGAACTATGGCTACACCTTC; J: TRBJ1-2; D: TRBD1; V: TRBV28; size: few
CDR3: CASSELRNYGYTF; DNA: TGTGCCAGCAGTGAACTGCGTAACTATGGCTACACCTTC; J: TRBJ1-2; D: -; V: TRBV2; size: many
CDR3: CASGRSGSNTEAFF; DNA: TGTGCCAGCGGTAGATCAGGGTCGAACACTGAAGCTTTCTTT; J: TRBJ1-1; D: -; V: TRBV12-3/TRBV12-4; size: many
CDR3: CASSLVAGGMGTDTQYF; DNA: TGTGCCAGCAGCTTAGTAGCGGGGGGTATGGGCACAGATACGCAGTATTTT; J: TRBJ2-3; D: TRBD2; V: TRBV7-2; size: -